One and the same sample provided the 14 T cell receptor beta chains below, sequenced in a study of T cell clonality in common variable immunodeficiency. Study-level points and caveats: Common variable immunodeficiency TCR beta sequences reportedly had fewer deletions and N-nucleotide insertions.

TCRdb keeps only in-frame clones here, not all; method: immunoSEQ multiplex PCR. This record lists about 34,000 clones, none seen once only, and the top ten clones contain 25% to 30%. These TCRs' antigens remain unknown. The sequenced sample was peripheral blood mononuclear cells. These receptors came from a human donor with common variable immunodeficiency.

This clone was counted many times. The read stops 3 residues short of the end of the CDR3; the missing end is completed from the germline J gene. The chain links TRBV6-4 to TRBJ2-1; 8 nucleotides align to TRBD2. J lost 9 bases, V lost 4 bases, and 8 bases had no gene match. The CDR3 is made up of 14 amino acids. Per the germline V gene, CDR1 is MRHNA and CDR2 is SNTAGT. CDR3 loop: CASSVMSGSGEQFF. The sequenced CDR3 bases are TGTGCCAGCAGTGTTATGAGCGGGAGCGGTGAG.

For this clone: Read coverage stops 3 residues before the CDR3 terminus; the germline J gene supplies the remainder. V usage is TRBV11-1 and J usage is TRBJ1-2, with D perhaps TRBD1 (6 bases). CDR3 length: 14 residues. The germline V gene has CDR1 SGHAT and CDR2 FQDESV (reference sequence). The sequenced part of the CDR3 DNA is TGTGCCAGCAGCTTCAACAGGGCTCTGGGCGGC. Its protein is CASSFNRALGG. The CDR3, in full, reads CASSFNRALGGYTF.

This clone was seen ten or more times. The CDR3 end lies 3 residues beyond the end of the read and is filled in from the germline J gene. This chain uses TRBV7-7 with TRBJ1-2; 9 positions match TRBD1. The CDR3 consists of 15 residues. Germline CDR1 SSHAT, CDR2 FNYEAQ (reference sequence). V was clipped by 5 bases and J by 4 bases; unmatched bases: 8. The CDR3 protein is CASSPTPGQGYGYTF. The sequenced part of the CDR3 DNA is TGTGCCAGCAGCCCAACGCCGGGACAGGGCTATGGC.

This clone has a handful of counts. CDR3 DNA, as far as it was read: TGCAGTGCTAGTCCCTGGGGGGTTGCCTCGTACGAG. Encoded protein: CSASPWGVASYE. The entire CDR3 is CSASPWGVASYEQYF. The chain uses TRBV20-1 and TRBJ2-7, with D maybe TRBD2 (6 bases). The CDR3 end falls 3 residues outside the read, so it is completed with the germline J gene. Germline CDR1 DFQATT, CDR2 SNEGSKA (reference sequence). The CDR3 totals 15 residues. The ends were cut back, 3 bases at V and 4 bases at J, with 19 bases in the middle.

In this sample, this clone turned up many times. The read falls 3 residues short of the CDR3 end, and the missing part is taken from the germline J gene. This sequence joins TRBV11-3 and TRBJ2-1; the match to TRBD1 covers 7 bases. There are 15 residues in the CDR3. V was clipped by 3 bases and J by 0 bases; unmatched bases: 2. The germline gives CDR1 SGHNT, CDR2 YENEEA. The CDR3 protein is CASSLRQGSYNEQFF. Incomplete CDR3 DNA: TGTGCCAGCAGCTTGAGACAGGGCTCCTACAATGAG.

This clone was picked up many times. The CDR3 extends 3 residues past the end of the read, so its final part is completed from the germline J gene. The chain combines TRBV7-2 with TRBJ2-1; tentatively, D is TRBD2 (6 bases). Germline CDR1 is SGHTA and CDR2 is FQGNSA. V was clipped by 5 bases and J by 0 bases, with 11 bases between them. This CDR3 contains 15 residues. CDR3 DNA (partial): TGTGCCAGCAGCCGAGCGGGCAGCTCCTACAATGAG. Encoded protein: CASSRAGSSYNE. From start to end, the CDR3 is CASSRAGSSYNEQFF.

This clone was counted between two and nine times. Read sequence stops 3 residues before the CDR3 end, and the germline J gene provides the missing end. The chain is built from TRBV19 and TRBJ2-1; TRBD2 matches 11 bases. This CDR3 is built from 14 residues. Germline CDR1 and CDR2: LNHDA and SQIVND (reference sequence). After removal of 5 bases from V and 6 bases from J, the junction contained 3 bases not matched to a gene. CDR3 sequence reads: CASSAGLAVNEQFF. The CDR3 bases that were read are TGTGCCAGTAGTGCGGGACTAGCGGTCAATGAG.

The CDR3 sequence: CASSEGQTYTEAFF. The sequenced part of the CDR3 DNA is TGCGCCAGCAGTGAGGGACAGACTTACACTGAA. The chain has TRBV10-2 and TRBJ1-1, with D possibly matching TRBD1 (6 bases). The read ends 3 residues shy of where the CDR3 ends; the end is completed using the germline J gene. The CDR3 consists of 14 residues. Trimming took 2 bases from V and 3 from J, leaving 10 bases between them. Germline V gene data show CDR1 as WSHSY and CDR2 as SAAADI.

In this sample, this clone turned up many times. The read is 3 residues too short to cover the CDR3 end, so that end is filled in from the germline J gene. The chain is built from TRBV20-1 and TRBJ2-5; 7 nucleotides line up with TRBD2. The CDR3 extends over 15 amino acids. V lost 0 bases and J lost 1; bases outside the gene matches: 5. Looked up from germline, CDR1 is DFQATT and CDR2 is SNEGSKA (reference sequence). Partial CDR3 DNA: TGCAGTGCTAGAGAATTTGGCGGGGGCCAAGAGACC. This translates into CSAREFGGGQET. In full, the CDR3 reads CSAREFGGGQETQYF.

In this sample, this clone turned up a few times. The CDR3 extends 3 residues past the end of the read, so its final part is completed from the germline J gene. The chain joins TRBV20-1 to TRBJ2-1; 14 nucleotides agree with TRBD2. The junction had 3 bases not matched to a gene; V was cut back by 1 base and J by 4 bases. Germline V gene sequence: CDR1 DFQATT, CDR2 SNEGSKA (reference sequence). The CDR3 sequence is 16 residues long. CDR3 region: CSARGGTSGSYNEQFF. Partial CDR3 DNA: TGCAGTGCTAGAGGAGGGACTAGCGGGAGTTACAATGAG.

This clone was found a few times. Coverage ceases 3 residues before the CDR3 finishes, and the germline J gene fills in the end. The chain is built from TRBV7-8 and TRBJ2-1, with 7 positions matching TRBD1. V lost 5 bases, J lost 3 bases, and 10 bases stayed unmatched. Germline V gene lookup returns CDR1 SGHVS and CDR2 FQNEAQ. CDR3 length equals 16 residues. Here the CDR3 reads CASSVRETGIYNEQFF. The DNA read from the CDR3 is TGTGCCAGCAGCGTAAGAGAGACAGGGATCTACAATGAG.

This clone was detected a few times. CDR3 sequence: CAWNPWRPGYEQYF. Partial CDR3 DNA: TGTGCCTGGAACCCATGGCGCCCAGGGTACGAG. This chain joins TRBV30 and TRBJ2-7; D is possibly TRBD1 (5 bases). The read halts 3 residues ahead of the CDR3 end, with the missing end drawn from the germline J gene. Germline loops: CDR1 GTSNPN, CDR2 SVGIG (reference sequence). Trimming left V 4 bases short and J 4 bases short, with 17 bases between. CDR3 length: 14 residues.

The CDR3 spells CASSLQGSHEQYF. CDR3 DNA, as far as it was read: TGTGCCAGCAGCTTACAGGGATCCCACGAG. The chain combines TRBV11-3 with TRBJ2-7; weak D call: TRBD1 (5 bases). The CDR3 is cut off 3 residues early in the read; its end comes from the germline J gene. Trimming took 2 bases from V and 5 from J, leaving 10 bases between them. This CDR3 is built from 13 residues. Germline loops: CDR1 SGHNT, CDR2 YENEEA.

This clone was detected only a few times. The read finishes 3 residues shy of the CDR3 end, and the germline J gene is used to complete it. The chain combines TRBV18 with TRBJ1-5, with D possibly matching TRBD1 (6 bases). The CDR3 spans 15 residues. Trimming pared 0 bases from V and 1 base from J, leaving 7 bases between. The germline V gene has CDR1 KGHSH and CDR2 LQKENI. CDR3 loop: CASSPPTGSNQPQHF. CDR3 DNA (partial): TGTGCCAGCTCACCACCTACAGGGAGCAATCAGCCC.